The rows below give T cell receptor beta chains drawn from one sample of a study of T cell repertoires in cytomegalovirus infection. TCRdb itself ran the reads through MiXCR, one entry per CDR3 protein. This sample has around 280,000 distinct CDR3 sequences, with about 9.1% found just once. The source material was PBMCs. Receptors originate from a human donor in good health (CMV status not recorded). Some clones in this sample may be carry-over from other donors' samples. CDR3s include the opening cysteine and the closing phenylalanine or tryptophan. The D gene is left open where the match is weak. Some rows mark clone size as missing; the rest say once, few, many or name a class of expanded clone.

>TRBJ1-1|-|-|TRBV6-2/TRBV6-3
CASTLFRSTEAFF
TGTGCCAGCACCCTTTTCAGGTCCACTGAAGCTTTCTTT
>TRBJ1-1|many|-|TRBV7-9
CASSLVKANTEAFF
TGTGCCAGCAGCTTAGTCAAAGCGAACACTGAAGCTTTCTTT
>TRBJ1-3|-|-|TRBV6-5
CASSYGSGTRTIYF
TGTGCCAGCAGTTACGGATCGGGGACCCGGACCATATATTTT
>TRBJ1-2|many|-|TRBV28
CASSTTGRGYTF
TGTGCCAGCAGTACGACAGGTCGTGGCTACACCTTC
>TRBJ1-1|-|-|TRBV20-1
CSARPPGGGSSGGTEAFF
TGCAGTGCTAGACCTCCGGGTGGGGGGTCATCAGGTGGGACTGAAGCTTTCTTT
>TRBJ2-6|many|-|TRBV6-6
CASSDSGTTGSGANVLTF
TGTGCCAGCAGCGACTCCGGGACAACCGGGAGTGGGGCCAACGTCCTGACTTTC
>TRBJ1-5|many|TRBD1|TRBV6-1
CASSDRGGNSNQPQHF
TGTGCCAGCAGTGACAGGGGGGGAAATAGCAATCAGCCCCAGCATTTT
>TRBJ2-5|many|TRBD2|TRBV19
CASSIGLAGEETQYF
TGTGCCAGTAGTATTGGTCTAGCGGGGGAAGAGACCCAGTACTTC
>TRBJ2-4|many|-|TRBV28
CASSGPVGGWMTKNIQYF
TGTGCCAGCAGTGGCCCGGTCGGGGGTTGGATGACCAAAAACATTCAGTACTTC
>TRBJ2-3|-|-|TRBV7-2
CASSLMTVSTDTQYF
TGTGCCAGCAGCTTAATGACAGTTAGCACAGATACGCAGTATTTT
>TRBJ2-1|many|-|TRBV29-1
CSVDRYHNEQFF
TGCAGCGTAGACAGGTATCACAATGAGCAGTTCTTC
>TRBJ1-4|many|-|TRBV19
CASSTGLSEKLFF
TGTGCCAGTAGTACAGGGCTGAGTGAAAAACTGTTTTTT
>TRBJ2-1|-|TRBD2|TRBV20-1
CSASVLLAGGRRNEQFF
TGCAGTGCTAGCGTCTTACTAGCGGGGGGGAGAAGGAATGAGCAGTTCTTC
>TRBJ1-4|many|-|TRBV6-5
CASSWREEEKLFF
TGTGCCAGCAGTTGGCGTGAGGAGGAAAAACTGTTTTTT
>TRBJ1-1|-|-|TRBV2
CASRTGAAEAFF
TGTGCCAGCAGAACAGGAGCCGCTGAAGCTTTCTTT
>TRBJ2-2|-|-|TRBV5-6
CASSLERGSRRRELFF
TGTGCCAGCAGCTTGGAACGGGGGTCACGGAGGAGGGAGCTGTTTTTT
>TRBJ2-4|many|TRBD1|TRBV7-9
CASSRQGNIQYF
TGTGCCAGCAGCCGACAGGGGAACATTCAGTACTTC
>TRBJ2-2|many|TRBD2|TRBV6-5
CASSTSGDVGELFF
TGTGCCAGCAGTACTAGCGGGGACGTCGGGGAGCTGTTTTTT
>TRBJ1-2|-|-|TRBV20-1
CSARDSWAGYGYTF
TGCAGTGCTAGAGACTCATGGGCTGGCTATGGCTACACCTTC
>TRBJ2-2|many|-|TRBV7-3
CASSSEAGRNTGELFF
TGTGCCAGCAGCTCCGAGGCGGGTCGGAACACCGGGGAGCTGTTTTTT
>TRBJ2-5|many|TRBD1|TRBV7-9
CASSQSTGQSGTQYF
TGTGCCAGCAGCCAATCCACGGGACAGTCTGGGACCCAGTACTTC
>TRBJ2-5|many|TRBD2|TRBV7-9
CASSLGPGLAGTETQYF
TGTGCCAGCAGCTTGGGTCCCGGACTAGCGGGGACAGAGACCCAGTACTTC
>TRBJ2-1|many|-|TRBV6-6
CASSYLGFDVRGEQFF
TGTGCCAGCAGTTACTTGGGGTTCGACGTAAGGGGTGAGCAGTTCTTC
>TRBJ1-1|-|-|TRBV5-5
CASSLAVMENTEAFF
TGTGCCAGCAGCTTGGCCGTCATGGAGAACACTGAAGCTTTCTTT
>TRBJ2-3|many|TRBD2|TRBV6-2/TRBV6-3
CASSLAGGPVDTQYF
TGTGCCAGCAGTCTAGCGGGGGGGCCGGTAGATACGCAGTATTTT
>TRBJ1-6|many|TRBD1|TRBV12-3/TRBV12-4
CASSGGTGDSPLHF
TGTGCCAGCAGTGGCGGGACAGGAGATTCACCCCTCCACTTT
>TRBJ2-7|-|TRBD1|TRBV6-5
CASSYSGQRKQDQQYF
TGTGCCAGCAGTTACTCGGGACAGCGTAAGCAAGACCAGCAGTACTTC
>TRBJ2-1|many|-|TRBV19
CASISPVGAQFF
TGTGCCAGTATTTCACCCGTCGGGGCGCAGTTCTTC
>TRBJ1-2|many|-|TRBV4-3
CASSQDSGDTTFYGYTF
TGCGCCAGCAGCCAAGATTCTGGGGATACCACTTTCTATGGCTACACCTTC
>TRBJ2-2|-|-|TRBV2
CASSEVENTGELLF
TGTGCCAGCAGTGAGGTGGAAAACACCGGGGAGCTGCTTTTT